This TCR beta chain appears in the sequencing data of a study of T cell repertoires in cytomegalovirus infection. As for this clonotype: Its cognate antigen is unknown.

This CDR3 spans 17 amino acids. CDR1 is LGHNA, CDR2 YNFKEQ, per germline. Trimming cost V 4 bases and J 4 bases, with 19 bases left between them. Using its own MiXCR run on the reads, TCRdb lists one record per CDR3 protein. Of 360,000 or so distinct CDR3 sequences listed, roughly 34% were seen once; the top ten hold roughly 13%. This specimen consisted of cultured PBMCs, obtained from culture after CMV antigen stimulation. The receptor comes from a human donor in good health (CMV status not recorded). Some clones in this sample may be carry-over from other donors' samples. This chain links TRBV4-2 with TRBJ2-2, with D perhaps matching TRBD2 (6 bases). The DNA of the CDR3 is TGTGCCAGCAGCCCACAGATGAGGCGGGGCGGCACCGGGGAGCTGTTTTTT. Its translation is CASSPQMRRGGTGELFF.